The T cell receptor (beta chain) under discussion was sequenced for a study of Ad26.COV2.S vaccination and SARS-CoV-2 variants. About this clone: Its antigen is unidentified.

The treatment was: about 20 received Ad26.COV2.S at low or high dose, single or two shots; about 5 received placebo; per-sample allocation not given. Day 63 after the first vaccine or placebo injection was the time point for sampling. The CDR3 totals 16 residues. V was clipped by 7 bases and J by 1 base, with 18 bases between them. Germline assignment: CDR1 SGHAT and CDR2 FQNNGV. Findings of the study overall: Vaccine recipients posted higher spike-specific TCR breadth than their placebo counterparts.

Generated by immunoSEQ multiplex PCR, the TCRdb table keeps only in-frame clones and is missing some. The table has around 250,000 clones, 70% to 90% seen once. The chain has TRBV11-2 and TRBJ2-3; TRBD1 might be the D (6 bases). This specimen consisted of peripheral blood, obtained in a trial of Ad26.COV2.S vaccine versus placebo. The sequence was obtained from a person aged 18-60 years who received the Ad26.COV2.S COVID-19 vaccine or a placebo. CDR3 in amino acids: CASIRGNVRGTDTQYF. The DNA of the CDR3 is TGTGCCAGCATCAGGGGAAATGTACGTGGCACAGATACGCAGTATTTT. The full variable domain, its missing parts supplied by reference TRBV11-2 and TRBJ2-3, is EAGVAQSPRYKIIEKRQSVAFWCNPISGHATLYWYQQILGQGPKLLIQFQNNGVVDDSQLPKDRFSAERLKGVDSTLKIQPAKLEDSAVYLCASIRGNVRGTDTQYFGPGTRLTVL.